These 6 T cell receptor beta chains share one sample of origin, sequenced in a study of spatial heterogeneity in lung cancer. The time point: sample taken at primary tumor resection. No cells were sorted before sequencing. The whole RNA sequenced was extracted from tumor, nontumor lung or frozen PBMC. MiXCR, run by TCRdb on the 5' RACE reads, gives a single entry per CDR3 protein. Among around 60,000 distinct CDR3 sequences, 8.4% were seen once, and the ten largest hold around 16%. The specimen comprised PBMCs, sampled at surgery. The source is a female donor with early-stage non-small cell lung cancer.

This chain uses TRBV6-1 with TRBJ2-7; no clear D gene. The CDR3 is 11 residues long. Germline V gene sequence: CDR1 MNHNS, CDR2 SASEGT. The V and J ends lost 1 base and 7 bases respectively, with 5 bases between them. Written as DNA, the CDR3 is TGTGCCAGCAGTGAAGTCGGGGAGCAGTACGTC. Translation: CASSEVGEQYV.

This clonotype was seen only a few times. The gene calls are TRBV29-1 and TRBJ2-1; the D is unclear. Trimming removed 7 bases at V and 1 base at J, with 5 bases between. This CDR3 has 11 residues. The germline V gene encodes CDR1 SQVTM and CDR2 ANQGSEA. The DNA for the CDR3 is TGCAGCGGCGAGTCCTACAATGAGCAGTTCTTC. Protein product: CSGESYNEQFF.

The chain recombines TRBV12-3 or TRBV12-4 with TRBJ1-6, with D perhaps matching TRBD1 (5 bases). The CDR3 is 15 amino acids. V lost 2 bases, J lost 5 bases, and 10 bases lay in between. Here the CDR3 reads CASSLWTPDNSPLHF. CDR3 bases: TGTGCCAGCAGTTTATGGACACCTGATAATTCACCCCTCCACTTT.

This clonotype was recorded a few times. The chain has TRBV28 and TRBJ1-5; D gene unclear. V shed 8 bases and J shed 2 bases, with 7 bases lying between them. Germline V gives CDR1 MDHEN, CDR2 SYDVKM. This CDR3 spans 12 amino acids. The CDR3 protein is CASGKGNQPQHF. The CDR3 DNA is TGTGCCAGCGGTAAGGGCAATCAGCCCCAGCATTTT.

In its sample, this clonotype was seen many times. The chain recombines TRBV4-2 with TRBJ1-5; D call uncertain. Trimming removed 2 bases from V and 5 bases from J, with 7 bases in between. Germline V gene lookup returns CDR1 LGHNA and CDR2 YNFKEQ. This CDR3 spans 13 amino acids. The CDR3 bases are TGTGCCAGCAGCCAACAAGTGGATCAGCCCCAGCATTTT. Encoded protein: CASSQQVDQPQHF.

The chain links TRBV21-1 to TRBJ2-3; the D call of TRBD2 is as the table states it, not checked on the DNA. TRBV21-1 is designated a pseudogene. The CDR3 totals 16 residues. The CDR3 is CASSKGGDSSTDTQYF. For the CDR3, the DNA is TGTGCCAGCAGCAAAGGTGGGGACTCAAGCACAGATACGCAGTATTTT.